This T cell receptor (beta chain) was obtained from a study of cytomegalovirus exposure and HLA in healthy donors. Trimming removed 3 bases at V and 0 bases at J, with 9 bases between. CDR1 and CDR2 (germline): SGHTA, FQGNSA. The CDR3 has 15 residues. Use of 60 Vbeta and 13 Jbeta primers characterized the PCR. Sequenced by immunoSEQ multiplex PCR; TCRdb stores in-frame clones only, minus some. In total, the table holds about 150,000 clones. The chain carries TRBV7-2 and TRBJ1-5; tentatively, D is TRBD1 (6 bases). The receptor's source is a woman aged 45 to 65 in good health and CMV-seronegative. Specimen: PBMCs. Written as DNA, the CDR3 is TGTGCCAGCAGCTTCGGGACACTTAGCAATCAGCCCCAGCATTTT. Protein sequence: CASSFGTLSNQPQHF.